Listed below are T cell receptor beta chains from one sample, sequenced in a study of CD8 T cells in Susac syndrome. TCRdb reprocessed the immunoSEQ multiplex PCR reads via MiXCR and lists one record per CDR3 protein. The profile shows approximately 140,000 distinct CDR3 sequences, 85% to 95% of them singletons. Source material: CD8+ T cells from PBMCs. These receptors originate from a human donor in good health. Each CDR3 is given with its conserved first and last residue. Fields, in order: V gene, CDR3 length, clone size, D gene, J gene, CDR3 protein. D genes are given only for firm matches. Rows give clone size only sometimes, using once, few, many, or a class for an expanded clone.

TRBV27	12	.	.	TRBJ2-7	CANSGSSYEQYF
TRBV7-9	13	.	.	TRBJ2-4	CASSLGPGDIQYF
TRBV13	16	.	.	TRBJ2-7	CASSWGLHLSSYEQYF
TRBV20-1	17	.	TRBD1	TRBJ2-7	CSARGRHTPDIYYEQYF
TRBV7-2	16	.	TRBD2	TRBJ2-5	CASSWGGGRNQETQYF
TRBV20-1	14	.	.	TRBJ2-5	CSAVHRQSWESQYF
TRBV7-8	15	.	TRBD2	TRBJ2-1	CASSSSGSYYNEQFF
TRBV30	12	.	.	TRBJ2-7	CAWSGTVLEQYF
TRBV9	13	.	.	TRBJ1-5	CASSVAVGQPQHF
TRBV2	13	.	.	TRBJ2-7	CASSVHLTYEQYF
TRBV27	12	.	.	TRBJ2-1	CASRQGGNEQFF
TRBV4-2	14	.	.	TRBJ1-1	CASSHAPGPDEAFF
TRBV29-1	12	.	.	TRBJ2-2	CSGQGGTGELFF
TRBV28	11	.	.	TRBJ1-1	CASSLGGLAFF
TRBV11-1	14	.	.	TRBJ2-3	CASSFSGSTDTQYF
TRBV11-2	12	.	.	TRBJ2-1	CASTQSGDEQFF
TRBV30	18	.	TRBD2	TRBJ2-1	CAWKTRLAGVRPYNEQFF
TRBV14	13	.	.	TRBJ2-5	CASSHRLAETQYF
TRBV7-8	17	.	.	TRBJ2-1	CASSLEGLAGTYNEQFF
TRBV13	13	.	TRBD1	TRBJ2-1	CASGDRGLNEQFF
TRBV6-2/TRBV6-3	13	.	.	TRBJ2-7	CASWNGGPYEQYF
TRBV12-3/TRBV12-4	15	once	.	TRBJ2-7	CASSPSKGLSYEQYF
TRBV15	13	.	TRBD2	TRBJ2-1	CATGVAGMNEQFF
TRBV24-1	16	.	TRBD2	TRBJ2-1	CATSSKASGDYNEQFF
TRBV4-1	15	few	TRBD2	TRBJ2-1	CASSQRLAGVNEQFF
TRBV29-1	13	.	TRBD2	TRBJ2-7	CSAIGLAGREQYF
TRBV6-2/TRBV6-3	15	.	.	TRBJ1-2	CASSSDRIPNYGYTF
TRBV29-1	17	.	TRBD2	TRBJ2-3	CSVDGLAGGPNSDTQYF
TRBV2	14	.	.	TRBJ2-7	CASSGETNSYEQYF